These T cell receptor beta chains were read from a single sample in a study of cytomegalovirus exposure and HLA in healthy donors. Assay: immunoSEQ multiplex PCR; the TCRdb copy retains only in-frame clones and omits some. The sample holds some 230,000 clones, about 89% seen once. The sample consisted of PBMCs. These receptors all come from a woman under 30 in good health and CMV-seronegative. The CDR3 runs from the conserved cysteine through the conserved F or W. D genes are given only for firm matches. The listing skips clone size in some rows; elsewhere it reads once, few, many or a size class.

v_gene	abundance	d_gene	j_gene	CDR3nt	CDR3aa
TRBV13	NA	NA	TRBJ1-4	TGTGCCAGCAGCTTACAGGGCAGGGCGGGGGCAACTAATGAAAAACTGTTTTTT	CASSLQGRAGATNEKLFF
TRBV5-6	once	NA	TRBJ2-1	TGTGCCAGCAGCTTGTTGCAGGCCCACAATGAGCAGTTCTTC	CASSLLQAHNEQFF
TRBV15	NA	NA	TRBJ2-4	TGTGCCACCAGCGGGCCGGCGAAGAGCATTCAGTACTTC	CATSGPAKSIQYF
TRBV11-2	NA	TRBD1	TRBJ2-1	TGTGCCAGCAGTTTCGGGACAGGGGGCTCCATTAGGCAGTTCTTC	CASSFGTGGSIRQFF
TRBV28	NA	TRBD1	TRBJ1-4	TGTGCCAGCAGTCCACGCCAACAGGGGTTAAATGAAAAACTGTTTTTT	CASSPRQQGLNEKLFF
TRBV18	few	TRBD1	TRBJ2-7	TGTGCCAGCTCACCCAGGGACAGCCCCTACGAGCAGTACTTC	CASSPRDSPYEQYF
TRBV2	NA	NA	TRBJ2-7	TGTGCCAGCAGTGAACAGGGGCACTACGAGCAGTACTTC	CASSEQGHYEQYF
TRBV21-1	NA	NA	TRBJ2-3	TGTGCCAGCAGCAAGGGCTTTGTAGGGGTCGCAGATACGCAGTATTTT	CASSKGFVGVADTQYF
TRBV28	NA	TRBD1	TRBJ1-1	TGTGCCAGCAGTCCGACAGGGGTCGTCACTGAAGCTTTCTTT	CASSPTGVVTEAFF
TRBV7-3	NA	NA	TRBJ1-6	TGTGCCAGCAGCTTAGATCGGTCCTATAATTCACCCCTCCACTTT	CASSLDRSYNSPLHF
TRBV30	NA	TRBD2	TRBJ2-4	TGTGCCTGGAGTTCCTCTCGGACTAGCGGTGGTCCGGGAAACATTCAGTACTTC	CAWSSSRTSGGPGNIQYF
TRBV28	NA	TRBD2	TRBJ2-7	TGTGCCAGCAGTTCGCAAACTAGCGGGGACCCCTACGAGCAGTACTTC	CASSSQTSGDPYEQYF
TRBV25-1	NA	NA	TRBJ2-3	TGTGCCAGCAGTGATCCGCCTAGCGGCACAGATACGCAGTATTTT	CASSDPPSGTDTQYF
TRBV2	NA	NA	TRBJ1-1	TGTGCCAGCAGTGATAGGGGACATTACACTGAAGCTTTCTTT	CASSDRGHYTEAFF
TRBV6-1	NA	NA	TRBJ2-7	TGTGCCGGGGGCTTCATCCGGTCAACGGCCTACGAGCAGTACTTC	CAGGFIRSTAYEQYF
TRBV16	NA	NA	TRBJ2-7	TGTGCCAGCAGCCAATTTAACTACGAGCAGTACTTC	CASSQFNYEQYF
TRBV4-1	NA	NA	TRBJ2-7	TGCGCCAGCAGCCAGACCCGGGGTACCTACGAGCAGTACTTC	CASSQTRGTYEQYF
TRBV28	NA	TRBD1	TRBJ1-3	TGTGCCAGCAGTCCATCACAGGGGTTTTTAGGAAACACCATATATTTT	CASSPSQGFLGNTIYF
TRBV11-3	NA	NA	TRBJ2-5	TGTGCCAGCAGCTTGAGGGCGGGTGGGTTGGAGACCCAGTACTTC	CASSLRAGGLETQYF
TRBV15	NA	NA	TRBJ1-2	TGTGCCACCAGCGGAGGACTTAACTATGGCTACACCTTC	CATSGGLNYGYTF
TRBV5-1	NA	NA	TRBJ1-3	TGCGCCAGCAGCTTAGAGAGCTCTGGAAACACCATATATTTT	CASSLESSGNTIYF